Presented here are 30 T cell receptor beta chains from one specimen sequenced in a study of T cell changes during pregnancy in multiple sclerosis. Some clones are missing from TCRdb's copy, which holds only in-frame ones; the method was immunoSEQ multiplex PCR. The sample lists 10,000 to 12,000 clones, 75% to 90% occurring once. The source was CD8+ T cells from peripheral blood mononuclear cells, collected in the first trimester of pregnancy. The receptors stem from a female donor in good health, enrolled as a control in a pregnancy study.

The chain uses TRBV5-6 and TRBJ1-1; D is ambiguous. V was cut by 4 bases and J by 0 bases, with 7 bases left in between. The CDR3 consists of 13 residues. CDR1 and CDR2 from the germline V gene are SGHDT and YYEEEE. CDR3 DNA sequence: TGTGCCAGCAGCCTTACAGTGAACACTGAAGCTTTCTTT. Translated: CASSLTVNTEAFF.

This sequence joins TRBV14 and TRBJ2-3; 10 nucleotides line up with TRBD1. The V gene end was trimmed by 4 bases and the J gene end by 4 bases; junction bases not matched to a gene: 5. This CDR3 has 15 residues. Looked up from germline, CDR1 is SGHDN and CDR2 is FVKESK. Here the CDR3 reads CASSLDRGLADTQYF. The CDR3 nucleotides are TGTGCCAGCAGCCTAGACAGGGGGCTGGCAGATACGCAGTATTTT.

J is TRBJ1-2 and V is TRBV9, with D perhaps TRBD1 (6 bases). The CDR3 has 13 amino acids. Germline CDR1 SGDLS, CDR2 YYNGEE. Trimming removed 7 bases from V and 6 bases from J, with 16 bases in between. This CDR3 reads CASGAGTRDGYTF. The CDR3 nucleotides are TGTGCCAGCGGGGCTGGGACAAGAGATGGCTACACCTTC.

The J gene is TRBJ2-2, the V gene TRBV7-9; D not resolved. The CDR3 is made up of 16 amino acids. V lost 1 base and J 2 bases, leaving 11 bases between the germline ends. Germline loops: CDR1 SEHNR, CDR2 FQNEAQ (reference sequence). The CDR3 region has the DNA TGTGCCAGCAGCTTAGTGCCGACTCCCAACACCGGGGAGCTGTTTTTT. It specifies CASSLVPTPNTGELFF. Filled out from reference TRBV7-9 and TRBJ2-2, the complete variable domain reads DTGVSQNPRHKITKRGQNVTFRCDPISEHNRLYWYRQTLGQGPEFLTYFQNEAQLEKSRLLSDRFSAERPKGSFSTLEIQRTEQGDSAMYLCASSLVPTPNTGELFFGEGSRLTVL.

The V call is TRBV6-4, the J call TRBJ2-1, with 11 nucleotides matching TRBD2. Losses at the gene ends were 3 bases for V and 7 bases for J; bases not matched to a gene: 2. CDR1 and CDR2 (germline): MRHNA, SNTAGT. The CDR3 spans 14 residues. The chain's CDR3 is CASSEGLAANEQFF. The DNA of the CDR3 is TGTGCCAGCAGTGAGGGACTAGCGGCAAATGAGCAGTTCTTC.

The chain recombines TRBV9 with TRBJ1-2, with D tentatively TRBD1 (6 bases). Germline CDR1 reads SGDLS; CDR2 reads YYNGEE. V was trimmed by 3 bases and J by 1 base, leaving 13 bases between them. The CDR3 runs to 15 residues. The CDR3 sequence: CASSASRTDNYGYTF. For the CDR3, the DNA is TGTGCCAGCAGCGCCTCGAGGACAGATAACTATGGCTACACCTTC.

This chain uses TRBV19 with TRBJ1-5, with D possibly matching TRBD1 (6 bases). The V gene's germline CDR1 is LNHDA and CDR2 SQIVND (reference sequence). V dropped 2 bases and J dropped 3 bases, with 20 bases sitting between them. The CDR3 extends over 18 amino acids. The CDR3 DNA reads TGTGCCAGTAGTATACCCGCATACAGGGAGGGGATCAATCAGCCCCAGCATTTT. Translating gives CASSIPAYREGINQPQHF.

This rearrangement joins TRBV27 to TRBJ1-5, with 9 bases lining up with TRBD1. CDR3 length: 14 amino acids. Germline loops: CDR1 MNHEY, CDR2 SMNVEV (reference sequence). The trim removed 5 bases at V and 4 bases at J, leaving 3 bases unmatched. CDR3 in DNA: TGTGCCAGCAGTCCTGACAGGGGGAATCAGCCCCAGCATTTT. Encoded protein: CASSPDRGNQPQHF.

The chain links TRBV7-9 to TRBJ2-5; maybe TRBD2 (5 bases). The J call could be wrong; TRBJ2-7 is a better fit for the DNA end. This CDR3 region has 13 residues. From germline, CDR1 is SEHNR and CDR2 FQNEAQ (reference sequence). DNA for the CDR3: TGTGCCAGCCGTGCGGGCAGTTCCTACGAGCAGTACTTC. Amino acids: CASRAGSSYEQYF.

This rearrangement joins TRBV19 to TRBJ2-1, with 8 positions matching TRBD2. This CDR3 has 15 residues. The V segment lost 2 bases and the J segment 5 bases; nucleotides outside the gene matches: 5. CDR1 LNHDA and CDR2 SQIVND come from the germline V gene (reference sequence). The CDR3 loop reads CASSITRGANNEQFF. The CDR3 DNA reads TGTGCCAGTAGTATAACGCGGGGGGCTAACAATGAGCAGTTCTTC.

The genes are TRBV15 and TRBJ2-3; 10 bases align to TRBD2. V lost 0 bases and J lost 3; bases outside the gene matches: 9. The CDR3 has 18 residues. CDR1 is LNHNV and CDR2 is YYDKDF in the germline V gene (reference sequence). As DNA, the CDR3 is TGTGCCACCAGCAGAGAGGGTAGGAGCGGGGGGGTAACAGATACGCAGTATTTT. Protein sequence: CATSREGRSGGVTDTQYF. Full variable domain (outside the CDR3, taken from reference TRBV15 and TRBJ2-3): DAMVIQNPRYQVTQFGKPVTLSCSQTLNHNVMYWYQQKSSQAPKLLFHYYDKDFNNEADTPDNFQSRRPNTSFCFLDIRSPGLGDTAMYLCATSREGRSGGVTDTQYFGPGTRLTVL.

The V and J genes are TRBV7-9 and TRBJ1-5, with 10 bases matching TRBD1. Germline CDR1 reads SEHNR; CDR2 reads FQNEAQ (reference sequence). This CDR3 spans 17 amino acids. The V gene end was trimmed by 6 bases and the J gene end by 2 bases; junction bases not matched to a gene: 10. The CDR3 protein is CASSSSGQGEGNQPQHF. The CDR3, as DNA: TGTGCCAGCAGTTCCTCTGGACAGGGGGAAGGCAATCAGCCCCAGCATTTT.

CDR3 in DNA: TGCGCCAGCAGCCAAGAAACCGGGACAGGGGGCTACGAGCAGTACTTC. This gives the protein CASSQETGTGGYEQYF. The chain recombines TRBV4-3 with TRBJ2-7; 11 bases are shared with TRBD1. V dropped 0 bases and J dropped 3; count of bases not matched to a gene: 4. Germline-derived CDR1 and CDR2 are LGHNA and YSLEER. The CDR3 has 16 amino acids.

This clone appeared a single time. V and J are TRBV19 and TRBJ2-1; TRBD2 is a possible D gene (6 bases). Germline V gene sequence: CDR1 LNHDA, CDR2 SQIVND (reference sequence). V was shortened by 5 bases and J by 4 bases, with 15 bases between the two germline ends. The CDR3 has 15 residues. This CDR3 is CASSVRLGGYNEQFF. The CDR3, as DNA: TGTGCCAGTAGTGTTCGACTAGGAGGGTACAATGAGCAGTTCTTC. Looking up the rest from reference TRBV19 and TRBJ2-1 gives the full variable domain: DGGITQSPKYLFRKEGQNVTLSCEQNLNHDAMYWYRQDPGQGLRLIYYSQIVNDFQKGDIAEGYSVSREKKESFPLTVTSAQKNPTAFYLCASSVRLGGYNEQFFGPGTRLTVL.

The chain joins TRBV5-1 to TRBJ2-7; TRBD2 matches 7 bases. The CDR3 sequence is 14 residues long. Germline V gives CDR1 SGHRS, CDR2 YFSETQ. V shed 4 bases, J shed 8 bases, and the junction held 12 bases outside the gene matches. CDR3 in DNA: TGCGCCAGCAGCCCCCCCAGCGGGGCCCCCAAGCAGTACTTC. Protein: CASSPPSGAPKQYF.

The V and J genes are TRBV19 and TRBJ1-1, with D perhaps matching TRBD1 (5 bases). Germline V gene lookup returns CDR1 LNHDA and CDR2 SQIVND (reference sequence). Trimming pared 3 bases from V and 3 bases from J, leaving 11 bases between. The CDR3 consists of 14 residues. The DNA of the CDR3 is TGTGCCAGTAGTATGGGGGGAGCCCACACTGAAGCTTTCTTT. Its protein is CASSMGGAHTEAFF.

The V and J genes are TRBV11-3 and TRBJ1-1; D is undetermined. The germline V and J ends were trimmed by 2 bases and 5 bases, with 12 bases remaining between them. The V gene's germline CDR1 is SGHNT and CDR2 YENEEA. The CDR3 has 14 residues. The CDR3 sequence: CASSLRGPYTEAFF. CDR3 sequence (DNA): TGTGCCAGCAGCTTACGAGGTCCGTATACTGAAGCTTTCTTT.

The CDR3 DNA follows: TGCGCCAGCAGCCCCCGTCCCCGGACTGAGAACACTGAAGCTTTCTTT. As protein: CASSPRPRTENTEAFF. The chain employs TRBV5-1 and TRBJ1-1; D ambiguous. From germline, CDR1 is SGHRS and CDR2 YFSETQ. The V end was cut by 4 bases, the J end by 1 base, with 17 bases between. The CDR3 contains 16 residues.

The rearrangement uses TRBV7-6 and TRBJ1-1; unclear D gene. Trimming stripped 1 base from V and 7 bases from J, with 4 bases between. Germline V lookup: CDR1 SGHVS, CDR2 FNYEAQ. This CDR3 is built from 11 residues. The CDR3 loop is CASSLDGEAFF. In nucleotides, the CDR3 is TGTGCCAGCAGCTTAGACGGTGAAGCTTTCTTT.

The chain links TRBV6-1 to TRBJ2-1, with a tentative D call TRBD2 (6 bases). Germline-derived CDR1 and CDR2 are MNHNS and SASEGT. Trimming stripped 11 bases from V and 0 bases from J, with 17 bases between. This CDR3 has 15 amino acids. The CDR3 DNA reads as TGTGCCGGAGGGGAAGTATTTATCTCCTACAATGAGCAGTTCTTC. Its translation is CAGGEVFISYNEQFF.

A single count supports this clone. This chain links TRBV5-6 with TRBJ2-7, with D maybe TRBD1 (6 bases). Germline assignment: CDR1 SGHDT and CDR2 YYEEEE. This CDR3 has 14 amino acids. V was clipped by 6 bases and J by 0 bases, with 13 bases between them. CDR3 sequence: CASTTRDTSYEQYF. DNA for the CDR3: TGTGCCAGCACAACCAGGGACACCTCCTACGAGCAGTACTTC.

The gene calls are TRBV4-3 and TRBJ1-1; D gene uncertain. The V and J ends lost 0 bases and 7 bases respectively, with 9 bases between them. In germline, CDR1 is LGHNA, CDR2 YSLEER. CDR3 size: 13 residues. Here the CDR3 DNA reads TGCGCCAGCAGCCAAGAGTCCGGGATTGAAGCTTTCTTT. It specifies CASSQESGIEAFF.

The table lists this clone with a few counts. The chain couples TRBV27 to TRBJ1-2; no firm D call. The germline V gene encodes CDR1 MNHEY and CDR2 SMNVEV (reference sequence). The CDR3 sequence is 12 residues long. Trimming removed 6 bases from V and 8 bases from J, with 13 bases in between. CDR3 bases: TGTGCCAGCAGGACAACTTCACGGGGCTACACCTTC. Its protein is CASRTTSRGYTF.

J is TRBJ1-2 and V is TRBV9, with D unresolved. The CDR3 length is 11 residues. The V gene lost 3 bases and the J gene lost 9 bases, with 9 bases spanning the gap. CDR1 is SGDLS and CDR2 is YYNGEE in the germline V gene. The DNA for the CDR3 is TGTGCCAGCAGCGCCCAGTATAGCTACACCTTC. Translation: CASSAQYSYTF.

The rearrangement uses TRBV27 and TRBJ2-7, with TRBD1 matching over 12 bases. Germline loops: CDR1 MNHEY, CDR2 SMNVEV (reference sequence). The CDR3 length is 15 residues. The ends lost 1 base at V and 7 bases at J; junction bases unmatched: 5. CDR3 residues: CASSLWGTGGEEQYF. The CDR3 bases are TGTGCCAGCAGTTTATGGGGGACAGGGGGCGAAGAGCAGTACTTC.

This clone was recorded a few times. The chain couples TRBV30 to TRBJ1-5, with D possibly TRBD1 on 5 matching bases. V was cut by 1 base and J by 5 bases, with 9 bases left in between. The CDR3 length is 13 residues. Germline V gives CDR1 GTSNPN, CDR2 SVGIG (reference sequence). The CDR3: CAWSDRGDQPQHF. For the CDR3, the DNA is TGTGCCTGGAGTGACCGGGGGGATCAGCCCCAGCATTTT.

The chain links TRBV5-4 to TRBJ1-2; D possibly corresponds to TRBD1 (6 bases). V shed 10 bases and J shed 4 bases, with 14 bases lying between them. This CDR3 comprises 12 residues. The V gene's germline CDR1 is SGHNT and CDR2 YYREEE (reference sequence). CDR3 amino acids: CAYRGGAYGYTF. The CDR3, as DNA: TGTGCCTACCGGGGGGGCGCCTATGGCTACACCTTC.

The rearrangement joins TRBV4-2 to TRBJ1-2; D might be TRBD1 (6 bases). Trimming cost V 0 bases and J 3 bases, with 26 bases left between them. There are 20 residues in the CDR3. From germline, CDR1 is LGHNA and CDR2 YNFKEQ. The CDR3 DNA reads TGTGCCAGCAGCCAAGACGAAGATGAAGGGGGAGTCCCAAATTACTATGGCTACACCTTC. It codes for CASSQDEDEGGVPNYYGYTF.

Regarding this clone: The identical CDR3 is also encoded by other nucleotide sequences in the sample. V and J are TRBV9 and TRBJ2-7; 9 bases map to TRBD1. The CDR3 extends over 15 amino acids. Germline-derived CDR1 and CDR2 are SGDLS and YYNGEE. With 0 bases clipped from V and 3 bases from J, the junction kept 4 bases outside the gene matches. CDR3 in amino acids: CASSVGQGDSYEQYF. The CDR3 nucleotides read TGTGCCAGCAGCGTAGGACAGGGGGACAGCTACGAGCAGTACTTC. The full variable domain, rest sourced from reference TRBV9 and TRBJ2-7, is DSGVTQTPKHLITATGQRVTLRCSPRSGDLSVYWYQQSLDQGLQFLIQYYNGEERAKGNILERFSAQQFPDLHSELNLSSLELGDSALYFCASSVGQGDSYEQYFGPGTRLTVT.

The chain has TRBV7-9 and TRBJ1-2; D is perhaps TRBD1 (5 bases). This CDR3 has 15 amino acids. The V and J ends lost 4 bases and 2 bases respectively, with 14 bases between them. Germline V gene sequence: CDR1 SEHNR, CDR2 FQNEAQ (reference sequence). CDR3 loop: CASSSLLTDNYGYTF. Here the CDR3 DNA reads TGTGCCAGCAGCTCCCTATTGACAGACAACTATGGCTACACCTTC.